This TCR beta chain stems from a study of PD-1 blockade in mismatch repair-deficient tumors. Study in general: Enrolled about 2012-2017, patients had progressing, pretreated mismatch repair-deficient cancers of about a dozen types. Findings and limits, study-wide: Tumor-resident clones, often undetectable pretreatment in blood, expanded then contracted after pembrolizumab.

Produced via immunoSEQ multiplex PCR; TCRdb's table is partial and in-frame only. The data contain tens of thousands of clones, about four fifths of them singletons. Germline V gene data show CDR1 as KGHSH and CDR2 as LQKENI. The CDR3 covers 14 residues. Deletions cut 3 bases from V and 0 bases from J, with 9 bases between. All patients were mismatch repair deficient, assessed by either PCR or immunohistochemistry. There are a few counts of this clone. The antigen remains undetermined. This TCR was recovered from an adult with mismatch repair-deficient cancer. Sequencing was performed on peripheral blood, taken 4 weeks after starting pembrolizumab. The chain is built from TRBV18 and TRBJ2-7; tentatively, D is TRBD2 (6 bases). Here the CDR3 DNA reads TGTGCCAGCTCACCCGGGAGCCCCTCCTACGAGCAGTACTTC. It codes for CASSPGSPSYEQYF. The entire variable domain, with the rest obtained from reference TRBV18 and TRBJ2-7, is as follows: NAGVMQNPRHLVRRRGQEARLRCSPMKGHSHVYWYRQLPEEGLKFMVYLQKENIIDESGMPKERFSAEFPKEGPSILRIQQVVRGDSAAYFCASSPGSPSYEQYFGPGTRLTVT.